Below are 18 T cell receptor beta chains sequenced from a single sample in a study of blood T cell repertoires in COVID-19. Some clones are missing from TCRdb's copy, which holds only in-frame ones; the method was immunoSEQ multiplex PCR. Of around 270,000 clones in the sample, approximately 85% are singletons; the top ten hold 0.7% to 1%. Sequenced: peripheral blood. The origin of the receptors is a human donor with COVID-19, enrolled during active disease. The donor label of this sample is uncertain.

The chain is built from TRBV2 and TRBJ1-4; TRBD1 might be the D (6 bases). Germline V gene data show CDR1 as SNHLY and CDR2 as FYNNEI. V was pared by 0 bases and J by 4 bases, with 12 bases between. CDR3 length: 16 residues. The CDR3 spells CASSEASRGFNEKLFF. The CDR3 DNA reads as TGTGCCAGCAGTGAAGCCAGCAGGGGATTTAATGAAAAACTGTTTTTT.

This chain uses TRBV13 with TRBJ2-1; D is perhaps TRBD2 (6 bases). The CDR3 has 15 residues. Trimming pared 7 bases from V and 4 bases from J, leaving 17 bases between. The germline CDR1 and CDR2 sequences are PRHDT and FYEKMQ (reference sequence). In DNA, the CDR3 is TGTGCCAGCAACTGGGCGGGAATCTTGTACAATGAGCAGTTCTTC. Translated: CASNWAGILYNEQFF.

The CDR3 is CASSTDRFSYGYTF. The CDR3 coding sequence is TGTGCCAGCAGCACAGACAGGTTTTCCTATGGCTACACCTTC. This chain links TRBV27 with TRBJ1-2; perhaps TRBD1 as D (6 bases). Germline loops: CDR1 MNHEY, CDR2 SMNVEV (reference sequence). The CDR3 spans 14 residues. Trimming shortened V by 6 bases and J by 4 bases, and 15 bases separated the two germline ends.

This sequence joins TRBV2 and TRBJ2-5; 7 bases agree with TRBD2. This CDR3 contains 14 residues. The trim removed 6 bases at V and 5 bases at J, leaving 9 bases unmatched. Germline CDR1 reads SNHLY; CDR2 reads FYNNEI. The CDR3 region has the DNA TGTGCCAGCAGGCTGACTAGCATGGGTGAGACCCAGTACTTC. Its protein product is CASRLTSMGETQYF.

This chain uses TRBV4-2 with TRBJ2-3, with D maybe TRBD2 (5 bases). Looked up from germline, CDR1 is LGHNA and CDR2 is YNFKEQ. Trimming took off 4 bases at V and 2 bases at J, with 13 bases between the two ends. The length of the CDR3 is 15 residues. CDR3 nucleotides: TGTGCCAGCAGCCCGGACTCGGCCAACACAGATACGCAGTATTTT. This encodes CASSPDSANTDTQYF.

The genes are TRBV6-5 and TRBJ1-6; possibly TRBD1 for D (5 bases). The CDR3 spans 14 residues. V was cut by 8 bases and J by 8 bases, with 16 bases left in between. Germline assignment: CDR1 MNHEY and CDR2 SVGAGI. CDR3 protein: CASLWGGVDSPLHF. The DNA of the CDR3 is TGTGCCAGCCTCTGGGGGGGAGTGGATTCACCCCTCCACTTT.

The chain links TRBV19 to TRBJ2-3; perhaps TRBD2 as D (6 bases). This CDR3 spans 16 amino acids. V lost 2 bases and J 0 bases, leaving 12 bases between the germline ends. Germline V gene sequence: CDR1 LNHDA, CDR2 SQIVND (reference sequence). In DNA, the CDR3 is TGTGCCAGTAGTATACGTAGCGGATATAGCACAGATACGCAGTATTTT. Encoded protein: CASSIRSGYSTDTQYF.

The V call is TRBV27, the J call TRBJ1-5; D is uncertain. This CDR3 region has 14 residues. Per the germline V gene, CDR1 is MNHEY and CDR2 is SMNVEV (reference sequence). V lost 5 bases and J lost 4, with 12 bases in between. CDR3 protein: CASSLNFLNQPQHF. For the CDR3, the DNA is TGTGCCAGCAGTCTCAACTTTCTAAATCAGCCCCAGCATTTT.

This chain uses TRBV3-1 (or the pseudogene TRBV3-2) with TRBJ2-3; 10 nucleotides match TRBD1. This CDR3 comprises 15 residues. Germline assignment: CDR1 LGHDT and CDR2 YNNKEL (reference sequence). Germline trimming cut 4 bases from V and 4 bases from J; bases unmatched to any gene: 5. DNA of the CDR3: TGTGCCAGCAGCCCTGGGACAGGGGCGGCAGATACGCAGTATTTT. This gives the protein CASSPGTGAADTQYF.

This clone showed up just a few times. As DNA, the CDR3 is TGTGCCAGCAGCTTCGGGGGTAGGGGCTACGAGCAGTACTTC. It encodes CASSFGGRGYEQYF. This chain links TRBV7-3 with TRBJ2-7, with D tentatively TRBD2 (6 bases). This CDR3 comprises 14 residues. Trimming cost V 3 bases and J 3 bases, with 12 bases left between them. The germline gives CDR1 SGHTA, CDR2 FQGTGA.

Only a few counts were recorded for this clone. The gene calls are TRBV9 and TRBJ1-3, with 8 bases aligning to TRBD1. V gave up 3 bases and J gave up 3 bases; unmatched junction bases: 5. CDR3 length: 15 amino acids. Germline values: CDR1 SGDLS, CDR2 YYNGEE. CDR3 in amino acids: CASSGGQGIGNTIYF. The CDR3, as DNA: TGTGCCAGCAGCGGCGGACAGGGTATTGGAAACACCATATATTTT.

The rearrangement uses TRBV9 and TRBJ1-1, with D tentatively TRBD1 (5 bases). With 3 bases removed from V and 2 bases from J, the gap between germline ends came to 14 bases. The germline V gene has CDR1 SGDLS and CDR2 YYNGEE. CDR3 length: 15 amino acids. The CDR3 DNA reads as TGTGCCAGCAGCGCCCCTGGGGGGGGAAACACTGAAGCTTTCTTT. It is translated as CASSAPGGGNTEAFF.

This chain connects TRBV6-5 to TRBJ2-5; tentative D call: TRBD1 (5 bases). CDR3 size: 15 residues. Germline CDR1 reads MNHEY; CDR2 reads SVGAGI. V was trimmed by 2 bases and J by 1 base, leaving 11 bases between them. This CDR3 reads CASSYGAEIQETQYF. CDR3 DNA sequence: TGTGCCAGCAGTTACGGGGCAGAGATCCAAGAGACCCAGTACTTC.

The chain joins TRBV7-9 to TRBJ2-5, with 8 nucleotides matching TRBD2. V gave up 1 base and J gave up 2 bases; unmatched junction bases: 6. This CDR3 spans 16 amino acids. Germline CDR1 is SEHNR and CDR2 is FQNEAQ (reference sequence). DNA of the CDR3: TGTGCCAGCAGCTTAGGAACTAGCGGAGAACAAGAGACCCAGTACTTC. Amino acid sequence: CASSLGTSGEQETQYF.

This chain joins TRBV6-4 and TRBJ2-5; D gene unclear. The V gene lost 2 bases and the J gene lost 4 bases, with 5 bases spanning the gap. This CDR3 is 12 amino acids long. The V gene's germline CDR1 is MRHNA and CDR2 SNTAGT. The CDR3, as DNA: TGTGCCAGCAGTGACCCCCTAGAGACCCAGTACTTC. It translates to CASSDPLETQYF.

This clone was found once. The V gene is TRBV5-4, the J gene TRBJ2-5, with 7 positions matching TRBD1. The J segment lost 3 bases and the V segment lost 4 bases, leaving 9 bases of the junction unmatched. CDR1 and CDR2 from the germline V gene are SGHNT and YYREEE (reference sequence). The CDR3 is 15 residues long. In nucleotides, the CDR3 is TGTGCCAGCAGCCGTGAAGGACAGGCGAAAGAGACCCAGTACTTC. Its translation: CASSREGQAKETQYF.

The J gene is TRBJ1-5, the V gene TRBV2, with D hard to call. Germline CDR1 reads SNHLY; CDR2 reads FYNNEI. Trimming took 6 bases from V and 0 from J, leaving 15 bases between them. The CDR3 spans 16 residues. In DNA form, the CDR3 reads TGTGCCAGCAGGGCCTTGGCGGGCTCTAGCAATCAGCCCCAGCATTTT. Its protein product is CASRALAGSSNQPQHF.

V and J are TRBV4-3 and TRBJ1-1, with D uncertain. CDR3 size: 15 residues. CDR1 LGHNA and CDR2 YSLEER come from the germline V gene. V shed 0 bases and J shed 6 bases, with 14 bases lying between them. CDR3 amino acids: CASSQDSRMDSEAFF. CDR3 DNA: TGCGCCAGCAGCCAAGATTCTAGGATGGATTCTGAAGCTTTCTTT.